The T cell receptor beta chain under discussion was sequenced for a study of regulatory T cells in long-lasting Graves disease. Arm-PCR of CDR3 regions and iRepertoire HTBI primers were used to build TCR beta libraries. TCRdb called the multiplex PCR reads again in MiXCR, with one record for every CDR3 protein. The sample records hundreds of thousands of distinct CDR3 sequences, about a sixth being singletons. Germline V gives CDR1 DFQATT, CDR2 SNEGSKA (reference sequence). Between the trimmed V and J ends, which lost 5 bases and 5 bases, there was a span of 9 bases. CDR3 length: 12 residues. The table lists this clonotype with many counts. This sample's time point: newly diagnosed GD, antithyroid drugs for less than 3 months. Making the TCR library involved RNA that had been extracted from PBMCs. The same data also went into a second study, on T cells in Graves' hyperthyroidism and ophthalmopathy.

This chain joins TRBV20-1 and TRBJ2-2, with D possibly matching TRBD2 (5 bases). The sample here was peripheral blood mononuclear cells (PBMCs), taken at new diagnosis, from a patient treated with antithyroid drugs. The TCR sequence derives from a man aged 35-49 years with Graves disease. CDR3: CSASRGTGELFF. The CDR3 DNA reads TGCAGTGCTTCACGAGGGACCGGGGAGCTGTTTTTT.